A single sample is the source of the 28 T cell receptor beta chains below, sequenced in a study of control samples from healthy donors and cancer patients. TCRdb's table, derived via immunoSEQ multiplex PCR, lists solely in-frame clones and lacks some. The table lists some 79,000 clones, roughly 87% of them singletons. Sequencing was performed on blood. The receptors were gathered from a woman between 45 and 65 years old in good health.

V is TRBV2 and J is TRBJ1-2; 7 bases are shared with TRBD1. The germline gives CDR1 SNHLY, CDR2 FYNNEI. The CDR3 spans 14 residues. J lost 0 bases, V lost 5 bases, and 3 bases had no gene match. The CDR3 protein is CASSNDRANYGYTF. The CDR3 DNA reads as TGTGCCAGCAGTAACGACAGGGCTAACTATGGCTACACCTTC.

This clone was seen just once. The V and J genes are TRBV28 and TRBJ2-7; D tentatively fits TRBD1 or TRBD2 (5 bases each). CDR1 is MDHEN and CDR2 is SYDVKM in the germline V gene. The length of the CDR3 is 11 residues. Trimming took off 9 bases at V and 6 bases at J, with 12 bases between the two ends. Here the CDR3 DNA reads TGTGCCAGTCGCCGGGGACGCGAGCAGTACTTC. It specifies CASRRGREQYF.

In the case of this clone: The junction and the germline gene differ at one end; a read error may be behind it. The chain recombines TRBV25-1 with TRBJ1-6, with a tentative D call TRBD1 (5 bases). Germline V CDR1 and CDR2: MGHDK, SYGVNS. The CDR3 is 14 residues long. CDR3 sequence reads: CTSSGDSSPSPLHF. CDR3 sequence (DNA): TGTACCAGCAGTGGGGACTCGTCCCCGTCACCCCTCCACTTT.

The chain carries TRBV10-2 and TRBJ2-1; D gene uncertain. Germline values: CDR1 WSHSY, CDR2 SAAADI. Trimming pared 1 base from V and 5 bases from J, leaving 6 bases between. There are 13 residues in the CDR3. The CDR3 coding sequence is TGCGCCAGCAGTGAGTTCTTCGACAATGAGCAGTTCTTC. The encoded protein is CASSEFFDNEQFF.

This clone appeared a single time. The chain is built from TRBV28 and TRBJ2-1; D could derive from TRBD1 or TRBD2 (5 bases each). CDR1 is MDHEN, CDR2 SYDVKM, per germline. This CDR3 region has 14 residues. The ends were cut back, 5 bases at V and 6 bases at J, with 14 bases in the middle. The CDR3 sequence: CASSLSHGTNEQFF. CDR3 nucleotide sequence: TGTGCCAGCAGTCTTTCGCATGGGACCAATGAGCAGTTCTTC.

The genes are TRBV4-1 and TRBJ2-1; D is unresolved. CDR3 size: 15 residues. Per the germline V gene, CDR1 is MGHRA and CDR2 is YSYEKL. Trimming stripped 1 base from V and 4 bases from J, with 11 bases between. The CDR3, as DNA: TGCGCCAGCAGCCAAGGAACCGCGCGATACAATGAGCAGTTCTTC. Protein sequence: CASSQGTARYNEQFF.

The sample holds one count of this clone. This CDR3 reads CASSFSTPYGFTEAFF. CDR3 DNA sequence: TGTGCCAGCAGCTTCTCGACCCCCTACGGATTCACTGAAGCTTTCTTT. The chain uses TRBV5-8 and TRBJ1-1; D unclear. The CDR3 contains 16 residues. The V gene's germline CDR1 is SGHTS and CDR2 YDEGEE. V was trimmed by 2 bases and J by 4 bases, leaving 18 bases between them.

V is TRBV10-1 and J is TRBJ2-1, with TRBD1 matching over 11 bases. After removal of 2 bases from V and 0 bases from J, the junction contained 0 bases not matched to a gene. Germline loops: CDR1 WNHNN, CDR2 SYGVQD (reference sequence). The CDR3 runs 16 residues. CDR3 sequence (DNA): TGCGCCAGCAGTGAGGGGACAGGGGGCTCCTACAATGAGCAGTTCTTC. The encoded protein is CASSEGTGGSYNEQFF.

The genes are TRBV14 and TRBJ2-2; D may correspond to TRBD1 or TRBD2 (5 bases each). V gave up 4 bases and J gave up 6 bases, with 12 bases separating them. The germline CDR1 and CDR2 sequences are SGHDN and FVKESK. The length of the CDR3 is 14 residues. In DNA, the CDR3 is TGTGCCAGCAGCCTAAAGCTGGGACCCGGGGAGCTGTTTTTT. It yields the protein CASSLKLGPGELFF.

This chain joins TRBV7-2 and TRBJ1-6, with TRBD1 matching 7 bases. The CDR3 is 16 residues long. Looked up from germline, CDR1 is SGHTA and CDR2 is FQGNSA. After removal of 5 bases from V and 10 bases from J, the junction contained 14 bases not matched to a gene. CDR3 loop: CASSPQGVQTGSPLHF. CDR3 nucleotides: TGTGCCAGCAGCCCGCAGGGGGTACAAACCGGGTCACCCCTCCACTTT.

This clone was observed a few times. The V call is TRBV6-1, the J call TRBJ2-1; 9 bases line up with TRBD1. Losses at the gene ends were 2 bases for V and 4 bases for J; bases not matched to a gene: 6. The germline V gene has CDR1 MNHNS and CDR2 SASEGT. This CDR3 has 16 amino acids. CDR3 sequence reads: CASSEFSGQGYNEQFF. CDR3 nucleotides: TGTGCCAGCAGTGAATTTTCGGGACAGGGATACAATGAGCAGTTCTTC.

This clone appeared a few times. The chain recombines TRBV19 with TRBJ2-3; D perhaps matches TRBD2 (5 bases). Germline CDR1 reads LNHDA; CDR2 reads SQIVND (reference sequence). Trimming shortened V by 3 bases and J by 2 bases, and 6 bases separated the two germline ends. The CDR3 spans 13 residues. CDR3 DNA sequence: TGTGCCAGTAGTATGAGGGACACAGATACGCAGTATTTT. Its protein is CASSMRDTDTQYF.

This clone has more than one count but fewer than ten. The chain combines TRBV3-1 (or the pseudogene TRBV3-2) with TRBJ1-6, with unresolved D. This CDR3 is built from 13 residues. Trimming took 0 bases from V and 13 from J, leaving 10 bases between them. Germline lookup yields CDR1 LGHDT and CDR2 YNNKEL (reference sequence). This CDR3 reads CASSQDWRSPLHF. The CDR3 bases are TGTGCCAGCAGCCAAGATTGGCGGTCGCCCCTCCACTTT.

This chain joins TRBV29-1 and TRBJ1-1, with TRBD1 as a possible D gene (5 bases). Looked up from germline, CDR1 is SQVTM and CDR2 is ANQGSEA. The CDR3 extends over 13 amino acids. Trimming pared 5 bases from V and 3 bases from J, leaving 13 bases between. CDR3 amino acids: CSVYRQPDTEAFF. The CDR3 bases are TGCAGCGTTTATCGACAGCCCGACACTGAAGCTTTCTTT.

V usage is TRBV28 and J usage is TRBJ1-1, with TRBD1 as a possible D gene (5 bases). Trimming took 6 bases from V and 1 from J, leaving 12 bases between them. Germline CDR1 reads MDHEN; CDR2 reads SYDVKM. The CDR3 has 14 residues. The CDR3 spells CASRRGSANTEAFF. CDR3 in DNA: TGTGCCAGCAGACGGGGGTCGGCGAACACTGAAGCTTTCTTT. Using reference TRBV28 and TRBJ1-1 for the parts outside the CDR3, the full variable domain is DVKVTQSSRYLVKRTGEKVFLECVQDMDHENMFWYRQDPGLGLRLIYFSYDVKMKEKGDIPEGYSVSREKKERFSLILESASTNQTSMYLCASRRGSANTEAFFGQGTRLTVV.

The chain combines TRBV18 with TRBJ2-1; 13 bases agree with TRBD2. This CDR3 region has 15 residues. The J segment lost 5 bases and the V segment lost 6 bases, leaving 4 bases of the junction unmatched. The V gene's germline CDR1 is KGHSH and CDR2 LQKENI. CDR3 amino acids: CASSDGLAGDNEQFF. Written as DNA, the CDR3 is TGTGCCAGCTCGGATGGACTAGCGGGAGACAATGAGCAGTTCTTC. Supplemented by reference TRBV18 and TRBJ2-1, the full variable domain reads NAGVMQNPRHLVRRRGQEARLRCSPMKGHSHVYWYRQLPEEGLKFMVYLQKENIIDESGMPKERFSAEFPKEGPSILRIQQVVRGDSAAYFCASSDGLAGDNEQFFGPGTRLTVL.

This clone was picked up a small number of times. The rearrangement joins TRBV27 to TRBJ1-5; tentatively, D is TRBD1 (6 bases). The CDR3 runs to 13 residues. Germline loops: CDR1 MNHEY, CDR2 SMNVEV (reference sequence). The V end lost 8 bases, the J end lost 3 bases, and 11 bases lay between the germline ends. The DNA of the CDR3 is TGTGCCAGCGGGGGGGGCGACAATCAGCCCCAGCATTTT. It yields the protein CASGGGDNQPQHF.

The chain joins TRBV18 to TRBJ1-6; D may be TRBD1 (5 bases). Deletions cut 4 bases from V and 8 bases from J, with 6 bases between. The CDR3 is 12 residues long. The germline CDR1 and CDR2 sequences are KGHSH and LQKENI. The CDR3: CASSRDDSPLHF. Here the CDR3 DNA reads TGTGCCAGCTCACGGGACGATTCACCCCTCCACTTT.

The rearrangement joins TRBV29-1 to TRBJ1-2; a possible D gene is TRBD1 (5 bases). The CDR3 is 14 residues long. From germline, CDR1 is SQVTM and CDR2 ANQGSEA. The V and J ends lost 3 bases and 3 bases respectively, with 14 bases between them. This CDR3 is CSVEGLFPDYGYTF. The CDR3 DNA sequence: TGCAGCGTTGAGGGGCTCTTCCCGGACTATGGCTACACCTTC.

The V and J genes are TRBV18 and TRBJ1-4, with D perhaps matching TRBD1 (6 bases). The germline V gene encodes CDR1 KGHSH and CDR2 LQKENI. There are 16 residues in the CDR3. V dropped 3 bases and J dropped 4 bases, with 15 bases sitting between them. As DNA, the CDR3 is TGTGCCAGCTCACCGGCCAACGGACAGATTAATGAAAAACTGTTTTTT. Protein sequence: CASSPANGQINEKLFF. The variable domain in full, with the rest retrieved from reference TRBV18 and TRBJ1-4, is NAGVMQNPRHLVRRRGQEARLRCSPMKGHSHVYWYRQLPEEGLKFMVYLQKENIIDESGMPKERFSAEFPKEGPSILRIQQVVRGDSAAYFCASSPANGQINEKLFFGSGTQLSVL.

This sequence joins TRBV30 and TRBJ2-6; D is perhaps TRBD1 (5 bases). The CDR3 runs to 16 residues. Germline CDR1 is GTSNPN and CDR2 is SVGIG (reference sequence). V was shortened by 3 bases and J by 0 bases, with 12 bases between the two germline ends. CDR3 in DNA: TGTGCCTGGAGCCCTGGACATAGCTCTGGGGCCAACGTCCTGACTTTC. It is translated as CAWSPGHSSGANVLTF.

The V and J genes are TRBV10-3 and TRBJ1-1, with D tentatively TRBD1 (5 bases). The CDR3 consists of 13 residues. Germline assignment: CDR1 ENHRY and CDR2 SYGVKD. V was shortened by 8 bases and J by 3 bases, with 13 bases between the two germline ends. CDR3 nucleotides: TGTGCCATCTCCGGCGGGGGATACACTGAAGCTTTCTTT. It translates to CAISGGGYTEAFF.

This chain connects TRBV12-3 or TRBV12-4 to TRBJ1-1; D remains unclear. The CDR3 length is 13 residues. V shed 1 base and J shed 8 bases, with 11 bases lying between them. CDR3 residues: CASSLGLAAEAFF. The CDR3, as DNA: TGTGCCAGCAGTTTAGGTTTGGCAGCAGAAGCTTTCTTT.

V and J are TRBV3-1 (or the pseudogene TRBV3-2) and TRBJ2-2, with 11 bases aligning to TRBD2. V trimming: 0 bases; J trimming: 5 bases; junction bases outside the gene matches: 17. The germline V gene has CDR1 LGHDT and CDR2 YNNKEL (reference sequence). The CDR3 spans 21 residues. CDR3: CASSQDRRLAGKKMRTGELFF. The CDR3 DNA sequence: TGTGCCAGCAGCCAAGATCGGCGACTAGCGGGAAAAAAGATGAGGACCGGGGAGCTGTTTTTT.

The V and J genes are TRBV28 and TRBJ1-2, with TRBD1 matching over 7 bases. The J segment lost 4 bases and the V segment lost 6 bases, leaving 8 bases of the junction unmatched. Germline V CDR1 and CDR2: MDHEN, SYDVKM. The CDR3 contains 14 residues. CDR3 in amino acids: CASSTGQQLYGYTF. The CDR3 DNA reads TGTGCCAGCAGCACGGGACAGCAGCTCTATGGCTACACCTTC.

This clone showed up just a few times. The chain recombines TRBV3-1 (or the pseudogene TRBV3-2) with TRBJ1-2, with unresolved D. The CDR3 is made up of 15 amino acids. Germline V gene sequence: CDR1 LGHDT, CDR2 YNNKEL (reference sequence). Trimming took off 4 bases at V and 7 bases at J, with 19 bases between the two ends. CDR3 in DNA: TGTGCCAGCAGCCTCGTGAGCTCTACCGGGCGTGGCTACACCTTC. Its protein is CASSLVSSTGRGYTF.

V gene TRBV2 combines with J gene TRBJ2-3, with TRBD2 identical over 7 bases. The V gene end was trimmed by 6 bases and the J gene end by 2 bases; junction bases not matched to a gene: 8. In germline, CDR1 is SNHLY, CDR2 FYNNEI. There are 15 residues in the CDR3. CDR3 in DNA: TGTGCCAGCAGAAAGCGGGGCTCTTTCACAGATACGCAGTATTTT. Translation: CASRKRGSFTDTQYF.

CDR3 coding DNA: TGTGCCAGCAGCCCAAGACAGGGGCCCTATAATTCACCCCTCCACTTT. Translating it yields CASSPRQGPYNSPLHF. The chain uses TRBV3-1 (or the pseudogene TRBV3-2) and TRBJ1-6; 8 nucleotides match TRBD1. CDR3 length equals 16 residues. The trim removed 4 bases at V and 2 bases at J, leaving 4 bases unmatched. Germline-derived CDR1 and CDR2 are LGHDT and YNNKEL (reference sequence).